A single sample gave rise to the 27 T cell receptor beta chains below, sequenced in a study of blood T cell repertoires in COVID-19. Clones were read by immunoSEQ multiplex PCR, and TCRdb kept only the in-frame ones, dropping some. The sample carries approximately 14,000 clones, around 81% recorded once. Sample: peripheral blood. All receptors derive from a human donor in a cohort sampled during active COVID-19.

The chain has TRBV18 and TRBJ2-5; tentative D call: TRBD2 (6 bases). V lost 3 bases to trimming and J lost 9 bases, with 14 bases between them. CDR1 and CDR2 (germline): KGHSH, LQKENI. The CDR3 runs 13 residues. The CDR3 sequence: CASSPTPERAQYF. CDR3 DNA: TGTGCCAGCTCACCGACCCCCGAGCGGGCCCAGTACTTC.

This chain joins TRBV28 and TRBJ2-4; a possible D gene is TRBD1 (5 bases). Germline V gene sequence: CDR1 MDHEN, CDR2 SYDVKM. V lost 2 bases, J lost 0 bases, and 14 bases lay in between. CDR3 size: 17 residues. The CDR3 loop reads CASSLGDNRRAKNIQYF. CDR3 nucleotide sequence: TGTGCCAGCAGTTTAGGGGATAACAGGAGAGCCAAAAACATTCAGTACTTC. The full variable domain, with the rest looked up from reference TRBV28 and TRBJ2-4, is DVKVTQSSRYLVKRTGEKVFLECVQDMDHENMFWYRQDPGLGLRLIYFSYDVKMKEKGDIPEGYSVSREKKERFSLILESASTNQTSMYLCASSLGDNRRAKNIQYFGAGTRLSVL.

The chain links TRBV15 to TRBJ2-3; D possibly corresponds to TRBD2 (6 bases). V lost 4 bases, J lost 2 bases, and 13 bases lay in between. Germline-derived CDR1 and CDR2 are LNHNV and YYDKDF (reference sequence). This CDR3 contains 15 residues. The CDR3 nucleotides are TGTGCCACCAGCAACGGGAGTCCTTACACAGATACGCAGTATTTT. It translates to CATSNGSPYTDTQYF.

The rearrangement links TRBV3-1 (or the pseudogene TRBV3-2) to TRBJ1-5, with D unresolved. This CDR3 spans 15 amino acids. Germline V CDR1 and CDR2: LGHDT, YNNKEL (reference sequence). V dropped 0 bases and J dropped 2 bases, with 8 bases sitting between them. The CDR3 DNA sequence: TGTGCCAGCAGCCAAGATCGGCAGGGCAATCAGCCCCAGCATTTT. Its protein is CASSQDRQGNQPQHF.

The CDR3, as DNA: TGTGCCAGCAGCCTAGGGACTAGCGGGCCGAGCTCCTACAATGAGCAGTTCTTC. As protein: CASSLGTSGPSSYNEQFF. The rearrangement joins TRBV7-2 to TRBJ2-1; 12 bases fit TRBD2. CDR1 and CDR2 from the germline V gene are SGHTA and FQGNSA. CDR3 length: 18 amino acids. Trimming cost V 5 bases and J 0 bases; bases outside gene matches: 8.

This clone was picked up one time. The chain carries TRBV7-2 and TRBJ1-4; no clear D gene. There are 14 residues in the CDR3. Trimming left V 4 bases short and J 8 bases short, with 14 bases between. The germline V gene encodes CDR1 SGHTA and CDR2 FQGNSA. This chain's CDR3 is CASSSSRSGEKLFF. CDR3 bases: TGTGCCAGCAGCTCGTCCCGGAGCGGGGAAAAACTGTTTTTT.

The CDR3 here is CASSGTGGEYSSPLHF. CDR3 nucleotide sequence: TGTGCCAGCTCCGGGACAGGGGGCGAGTACAGTTCACCCCTCCACTTT. The gene calls are TRBV18 and TRBJ1-6; 12 positions match TRBD1. Trimming removed 6 bases from V and 9 bases from J; junction bases left unmatched: 9. The CDR3 runs to 16 residues. Germline-derived CDR1 and CDR2 are KGHSH and LQKENI.

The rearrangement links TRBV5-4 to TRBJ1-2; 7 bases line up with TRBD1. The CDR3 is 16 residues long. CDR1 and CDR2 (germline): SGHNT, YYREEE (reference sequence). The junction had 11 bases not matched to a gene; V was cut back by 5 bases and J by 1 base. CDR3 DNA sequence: TGTGCCAGCAGGTCCGGGACAGAACGATTTAACTATGGCTACACCTTC. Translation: CASRSGTERFNYGYTF.

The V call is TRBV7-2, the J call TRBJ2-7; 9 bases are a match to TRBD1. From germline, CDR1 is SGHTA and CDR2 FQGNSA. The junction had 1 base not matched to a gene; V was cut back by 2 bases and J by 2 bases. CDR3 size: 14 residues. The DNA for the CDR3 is TGTGCCAGCAGCTTAAACAGGGGGCCCTACGAGCAGTACTTC. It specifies CASSLNRGPYEQYF.

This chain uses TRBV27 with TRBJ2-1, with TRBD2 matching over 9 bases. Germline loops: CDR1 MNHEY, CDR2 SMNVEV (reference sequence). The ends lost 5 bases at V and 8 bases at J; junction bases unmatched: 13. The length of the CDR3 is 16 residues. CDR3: CASSAEPAGGYDEQFF. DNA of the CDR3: TGTGCCAGCAGTGCCGAACCGGCGGGGGGGTACGATGAGCAGTTCTTC.

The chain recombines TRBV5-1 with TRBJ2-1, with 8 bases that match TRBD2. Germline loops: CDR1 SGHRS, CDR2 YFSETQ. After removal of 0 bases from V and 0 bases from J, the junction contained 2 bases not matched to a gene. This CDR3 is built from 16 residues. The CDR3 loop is CASSLGLASSYNEQFF. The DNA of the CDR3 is TGCGCCAGCAGCTTGGGACTAGCGAGCTCCTACAATGAGCAGTTCTTC.

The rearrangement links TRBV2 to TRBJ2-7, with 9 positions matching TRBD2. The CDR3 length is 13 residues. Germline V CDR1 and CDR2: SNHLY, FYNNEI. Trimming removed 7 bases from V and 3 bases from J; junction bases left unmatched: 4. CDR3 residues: CASNLAGIYEQYF. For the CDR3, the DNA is TGTGCCAGCAACCTAGCGGGAATCTACGAGCAGTACTTC.

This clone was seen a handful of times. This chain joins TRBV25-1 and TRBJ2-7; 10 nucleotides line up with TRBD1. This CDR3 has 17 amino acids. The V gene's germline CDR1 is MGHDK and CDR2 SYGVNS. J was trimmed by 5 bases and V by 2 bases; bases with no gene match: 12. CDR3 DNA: TGTGCCAGCAGTGAAAAGACAGGGGGCAGGTATGGAAACGAGCAGTACTTC. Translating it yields CASSEKTGGRYGNEQYF.

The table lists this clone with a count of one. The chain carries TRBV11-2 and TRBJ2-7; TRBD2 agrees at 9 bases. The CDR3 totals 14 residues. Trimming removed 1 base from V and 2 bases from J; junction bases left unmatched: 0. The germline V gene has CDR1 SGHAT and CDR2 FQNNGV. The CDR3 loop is CASSLGTSAYEQYF. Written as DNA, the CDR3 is TGTGCCAGCAGCTTAGGGACTAGCGCCTACGAGCAGTACTTC. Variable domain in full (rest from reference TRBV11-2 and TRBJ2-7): EAGVAQSPRYKIIEKRQSVAFWCNPISGHATLYWYQQILGQGPKLLIQFQNNGVVDDSQLPKDRFSAERLKGVDSTLKIQPAKLEDSAVYLCASSLGTSAYEQYFGPGTRLTVT.

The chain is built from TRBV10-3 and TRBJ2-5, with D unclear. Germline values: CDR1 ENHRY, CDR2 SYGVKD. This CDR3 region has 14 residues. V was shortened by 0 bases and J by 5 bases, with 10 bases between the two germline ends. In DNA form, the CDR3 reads TGTGCCATCAGTGAGTCGGTCAGGCTGGAGACCCAGTACTTC. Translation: CAISESVRLETQYF.

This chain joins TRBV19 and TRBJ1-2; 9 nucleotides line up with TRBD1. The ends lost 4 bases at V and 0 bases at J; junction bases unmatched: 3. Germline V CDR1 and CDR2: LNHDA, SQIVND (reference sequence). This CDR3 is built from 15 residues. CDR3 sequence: CASSTRTGANYGYTF. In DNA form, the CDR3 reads TGTGCCAGTAGTACCCGGACAGGGGCTAACTATGGCTACACCTTC.

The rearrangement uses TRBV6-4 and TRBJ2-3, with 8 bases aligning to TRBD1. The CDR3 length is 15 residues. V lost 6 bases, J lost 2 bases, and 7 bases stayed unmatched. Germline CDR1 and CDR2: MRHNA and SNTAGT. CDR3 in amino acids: CASSDDRGPTDTQYF. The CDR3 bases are TGTGCCAGCAGCGACGACAGGGGTCCCACAGATACGCAGTATTTT.

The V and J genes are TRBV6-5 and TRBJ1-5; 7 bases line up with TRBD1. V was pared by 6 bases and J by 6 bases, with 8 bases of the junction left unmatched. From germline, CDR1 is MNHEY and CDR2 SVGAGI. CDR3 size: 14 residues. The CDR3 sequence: CASRAGQAIQPQHF. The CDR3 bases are TGTGCCAGCAGGGCAGGACAGGCGATTCAGCCCCAGCATTTT.

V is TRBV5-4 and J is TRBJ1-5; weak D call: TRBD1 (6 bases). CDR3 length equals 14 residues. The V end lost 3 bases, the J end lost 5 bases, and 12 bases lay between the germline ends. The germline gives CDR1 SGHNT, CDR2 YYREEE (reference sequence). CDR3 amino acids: CASSSEGGDQPQHF. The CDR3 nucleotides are TGTGCCAGCAGCTCGGAGGGGGGGGATCAGCCCCAGCATTTT.

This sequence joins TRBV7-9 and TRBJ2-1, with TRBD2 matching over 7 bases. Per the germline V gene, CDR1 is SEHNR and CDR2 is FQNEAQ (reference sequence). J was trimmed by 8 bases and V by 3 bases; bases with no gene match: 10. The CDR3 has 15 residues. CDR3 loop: CASSLRLARSDEQFF. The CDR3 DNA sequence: TGTGCCAGCAGCTTGCGACTAGCCCGCAGCGATGAGCAGTTCTTC.

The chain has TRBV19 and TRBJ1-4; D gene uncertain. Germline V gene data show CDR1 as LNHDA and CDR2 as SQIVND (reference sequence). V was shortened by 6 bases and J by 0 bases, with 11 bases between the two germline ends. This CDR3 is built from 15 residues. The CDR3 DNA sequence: TGTGCCAGTAGCCGAAACACAGCAACTAATGAAAAACTGTTTTTT. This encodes CASSRNTATNEKLFF.

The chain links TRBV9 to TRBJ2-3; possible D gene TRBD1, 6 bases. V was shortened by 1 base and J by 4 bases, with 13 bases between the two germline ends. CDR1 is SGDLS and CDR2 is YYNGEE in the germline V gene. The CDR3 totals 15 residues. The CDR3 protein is CASSVQGMYADTQYF. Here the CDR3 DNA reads TGTGCCAGCAGCGTACAGGGGATGTATGCAGATACGCAGTATTTT. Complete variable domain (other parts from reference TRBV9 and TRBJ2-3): DSGVTQTPKHLITATGQRVTLRCSPRSGDLSVYWYQQSLDQGLQFLIQYYNGEERAKGNILERFSAQQFPDLHSELNLSSLELGDSALYFCASSVQGMYADTQYFGPGTRLTVL.

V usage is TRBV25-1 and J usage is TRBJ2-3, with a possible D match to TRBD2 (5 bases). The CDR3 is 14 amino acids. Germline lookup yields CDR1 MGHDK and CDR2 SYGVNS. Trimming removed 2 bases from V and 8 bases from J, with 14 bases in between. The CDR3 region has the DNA TGTGCCAGCAGTGAAACAGCCCGGGATTTTACGCAGTATTTT. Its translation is CASSETARDFTQYF.

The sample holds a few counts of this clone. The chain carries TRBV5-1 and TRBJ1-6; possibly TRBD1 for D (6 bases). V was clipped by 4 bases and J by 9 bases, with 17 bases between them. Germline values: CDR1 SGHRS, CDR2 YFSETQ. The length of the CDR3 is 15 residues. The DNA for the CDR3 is TGCGCCAGCAGCATACAGGGTTCAAGCGGTTCACCCCTCCACTTT. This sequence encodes CASSIQGSSGSPLHF.

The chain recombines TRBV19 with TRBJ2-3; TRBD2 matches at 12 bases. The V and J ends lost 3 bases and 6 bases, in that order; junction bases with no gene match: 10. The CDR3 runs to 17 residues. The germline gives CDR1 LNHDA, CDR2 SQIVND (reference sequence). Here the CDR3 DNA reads TGTGCCAGTAGTATTCTGCTAGCGGGAGGGCCTGGGGATACGCAGTATTTT. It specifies CASSILLAGGPGDTQYF.

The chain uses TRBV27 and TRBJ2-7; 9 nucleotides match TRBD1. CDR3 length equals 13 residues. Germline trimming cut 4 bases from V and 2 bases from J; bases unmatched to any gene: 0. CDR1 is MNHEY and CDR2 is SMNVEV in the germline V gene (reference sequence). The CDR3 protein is CASSWTGAYEQYF. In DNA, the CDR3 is TGTGCCAGCAGTTGGACAGGGGCCTACGAGCAGTACTTC.

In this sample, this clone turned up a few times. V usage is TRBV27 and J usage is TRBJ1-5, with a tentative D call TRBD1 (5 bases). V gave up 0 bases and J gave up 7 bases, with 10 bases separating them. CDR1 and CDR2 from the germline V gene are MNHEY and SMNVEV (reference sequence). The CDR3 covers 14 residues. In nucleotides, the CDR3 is TGTGCCAGCAGTTTATCTGGGGCGCAACAGCCCCAGCATTTT. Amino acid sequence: CASSLSGAQQPQHF.